This TCR beta chain was retrieved from a study of T-cell reconstitution after alpha-beta-depleted transplantation in children. This clonotype occurred many times. Construction of the TCRbeta library involved unique molecular identifiers. TCRdb ran MiXCR on the PCR reads and lists one entry per CDR3 protein. This sample carries approximately 400,000 distinct CDR3 sequences, about a tenth of them seen once, and the ten largest clones take 4.5% to 6%. The CDR3 length is 14 residues. V lost 4 bases and J 8 bases, leaving 17 bases between the germline ends. Germline V gene lookup returns CDR1 DFQATT and CDR2 SNEGSKA (reference sequence).

The clonotype comes from a human donor who donated a stem cell graft to a child with acute myeloid leukemia. The chain links TRBV20-1 to TRBJ2-2; TRBD1 is a possible D gene (5 bases). The sample was PBMCs from the stem cell graft donor, taken from the stem cell graft. DNA of the CDR3: TGCAGTGCTACGATTGACAGTCAGATGGGGGAGCTGTTTTTT. It codes for CSATIDSQMGELFF.